Given below is one T cell receptor (beta chain) in context. Original analysis: Counts of nucleated cells, estimated from reference gene primer amplification, were obtained. Sequenced by immunoSEQ multiplex PCR; TCRdb stores in-frame clones only, minus some. That table is the source of V, J and clone size, and D and trimming were worked out from the DNA. Of 90,000 to 150,000 clones detected, around 85% appear once; the ten largest clones hold 7.9%. This entry belongs to a study of blood T cell repertoires in COVID-19. Study-level information: Spain, Italy and the United States supplied samples that represented acute and convalescent COVID-19. T cells, B-cell-depleted T cells, or PBMCs supplied cDNA or gDNA.

Germline V gene data show CDR1 as MNHEY and CDR2 as SMNVEV (reference sequence). The CDR3 is made up of 16 amino acids. Trimming at V came to 6 bases and at J to 5 bases, leaving 8 bases not matched to a gene. The sample was peripheral blood. The clonotype was recovered from a man between 65 and 85 years old who had recovered from COVID-19. The chain carries TRBV27 and TRBJ2-1; 12 positions match TRBD2. In DNA form, the CDR3 reads TGTGCCAGCAGCCGAACCGGGACTAGCGGGCACAATGAGCAGTTCTTC. It encodes CASSRTGTSGHNEQFF.